This entry lists 31 T cell receptor beta chains sequenced from one sample in a study of shared clonotypes between healthy human individuals. Clones were read by immunoSEQ multiplex PCR, and TCRdb kept only the in-frame ones, dropping some. Here the sample spans 2 million to 2.5 million clones, 85% to 95% being singletons. Sequences were obtained from naive CD4+ T cells from PBMCs. Sample subset: CD45RA+ positively selected. Source of these receptors: a man younger than 35 in good health. Some clones in this sample may be carry-over from other donors' samples.

The chain has TRBV7-7 and TRBJ2-3; 7 bases agree with TRBD2. This CDR3 region has 15 residues. Germline V gene lookup returns CDR1 SSHAT and CDR2 FNYEAQ (reference sequence). V dropped 5 bases and J dropped 3; count of bases not matched to a gene: 8. CDR3 nucleotide sequence: TGTGCCAGCAGCCGAGCTAGCGGACTGACAGATACGCAGTATTTT. It is translated as CASSRASGLTDTQYF.

J is TRBJ1-1 and V is TRBV7-6, with 7 bases aligning to TRBD1. This CDR3 is built from 15 residues. V shed 5 bases, J shed 6 bases, and the junction held 12 bases outside the gene matches. In germline, CDR1 is SGHVS, CDR2 FNYEAQ. The CDR3 loop is CASSILPDQGAEAFF. The CDR3 nucleotides read TGTGCCAGCAGCATACTGCCAGACCAGGGGGCTGAAGCTTTCTTT.

The chain carries TRBV5-4 and TRBJ2-1; D unresolved. The CDR3 extends over 12 amino acids. Germline values: CDR1 SGHNT, CDR2 YYREEE (reference sequence). Trimming stripped 4 bases from V and 15 bases from J, with 17 bases between. CDR3 sequence reads: CASSPESFPPFF. In nucleotides, the CDR3 is TGTGCCAGCAGCCCCGAATCGTTCCCCCCGTTCTTC.

J is TRBJ2-1 and V is TRBV30; 14 nucleotides match TRBD2. V trimming: 1 base; J trimming: 0 bases; junction bases outside the gene matches: 2. Germline lookup yields CDR1 GTSNPN and CDR2 SVGIG (reference sequence). This CDR3 has 17 amino acids. The CDR3 sequence: CAWSAGTSGSSYNEQFF. The DNA for the CDR3 is TGTGCCTGGAGTGCCGGGACTAGCGGGAGCTCCTACAATGAGCAGTTCTTC.

This clone occurred a few times. The chain employs TRBV28 and TRBJ1-5, with TRBD1 matching 8 bases. Germline CDR1 MDHEN, CDR2 SYDVKM. The CDR3 has 14 residues. V shed 8 bases and J 5 bases; nucleotides not matched to a gene: 8. The CDR3: CASRPGQEHQPQHF. The DNA for the CDR3 is TGTGCCAGCCGACCGGGACAGGAACATCAGCCCCAGCATTTT.

The V call is TRBV29-1, the J call TRBJ1-4; 7 positions agree with TRBD1. V shed 5 bases, J shed 8 bases, and the junction held 11 bases outside the gene matches. This CDR3 region has 14 residues. Per germline, CDR1 SQVTM and CDR2 ANQGSEA. The CDR3 DNA follows: TGCAGCGTTTCCAAACAGGGGACGAGAGAAAAACTGTTTTTT. Translating gives CSVSKQGTREKLFF.

This chain joins TRBV7-2 and TRBJ1-2; the D gene is possibly TRBD1 (5 bases). The CDR3 has 17 residues. Germline CDR1 reads SGHTA; CDR2 reads FQGNSA. V lost 2 bases and J lost 3, with 19 bases in between. In DNA, the CDR3 is TGTGCCAGCAGCTTAAGGCGGGGCAGGTATGGGGACTATGGCTACACCTTC. This codes for CASSLRRGRYGDYGYTF.

The chain combines TRBV9 with TRBJ2-2; 7 positions agree with TRBD2. Germline CDR1 SGDLS, CDR2 YYNGEE. Trimming at V came to 6 bases and at J to 2 bases, leaving 7 bases not matched to a gene. The CDR3 is 15 residues long. The CDR3 coding sequence is TGTGCCAGCACCCAAAGCGGGGTCAACACCGGGGAGCTGTTTTTT. It translates to CASTQSGVNTGELFF.

The chain uses TRBV18 and TRBJ1-1, with 7 bases matching TRBD1. From germline, CDR1 is KGHSH and CDR2 LQKENI. Losses at the gene ends were 2 bases for V and 2 bases for J; bases not matched to a gene: 5. The CDR3 runs 15 residues. As DNA, the CDR3 is TGTGCCAGCTCACCAGCACAGGGGATTAACACTGAAGCTTTCTTT. Protein: CASSPAQGINTEAFF.

The chain combines TRBV5-5 with TRBJ2-5; no clear D. Germline CDR1 is SGHKS and CDR2 is YYEKEE (reference sequence). CDR3 size: 15 residues. Trimming pared 4 bases from V and 1 base from J, leaving 14 bases between. CDR3 nucleotide sequence: TGTGCCAGCAGCCCGCAGGTGGCTCTCCAAGAGACCCAGTACTTC. It yields the protein CASSPQVALQETQYF.

The chain is built from TRBV2 and TRBJ1-1, with a weak D call TRBD1 (6 bases). Germline V gene sequence: CDR1 SNHLY, CDR2 FYNNEI. The CDR3 is 12 residues long. The V end lost 6 bases, the J end lost 6 bases, and 11 bases lay between the germline ends. CDR3 in DNA: TGTGCCAGCAGCTATACAGGGTCTGAAGCTTTCTTT. As protein: CASSYTGSEAFF.

This sequence joins TRBV9 and TRBJ2-1; possible D gene TRBD2, 6 bases. Germline V gives CDR1 SGDLS, CDR2 YYNGEE. With 8 bases removed from V and 4 bases from J, the gap between germline ends came to 13 bases. The CDR3 runs to 13 residues. CDR3 in amino acids: CASGGAIYNEQFF. The CDR3 DNA follows: TGTGCCAGTGGAGGGGCTATATACAATGAGCAGTTCTTC.

The rearrangement joins TRBV28 to TRBJ2-4, with a tentative D call TRBD2 (7 bases). Per germline, CDR1 MDHEN and CDR2 SYDVKM. Trimming took 6 bases from V and 6 from J, leaving 15 bases between them. This CDR3 has 14 residues. The CDR3 spells CASSPGGALNIQYF. As DNA, the CDR3 is TGTGCCAGCAGCCCTGGGGGGGCGCTAAACATTCAGTACTTC.

The rearrangement links TRBV29-1 to TRBJ2-5; D might be TRBD2 (5 bases). CDR3 length: 12 amino acids. Germline V gene data show CDR1 as SQVTM and CDR2 as ANQGSEA. V was shortened by 7 bases and J by 0 bases, with 9 bases between the two germline ends. The CDR3: CSARRHQETQYF. CDR3 DNA sequence: TGCAGCGCTCGGAGGCACCAAGAGACCCAGTACTTC.

This clone was observed a single time. The chain links TRBV28 to TRBJ1-5; tentative D call: TRBD1 (5 bases). Germline CDR1 is MDHEN and CDR2 is SYDVKM. Between the trimmed V and J ends, which lost 5 bases and 1 base, there was a span of 12 bases. This CDR3 is built from 15 residues. The DNA for the CDR3 is TGTGCCAGCAGTCCCGGGACGGGGAGCAATCAGCCCCAGCATTTT. This translates into CASSPGTGSNQPQHF.

The chain links TRBV7-9 to TRBJ2-2; D is uncertain. Trimming left V 5 bases short and J 5 bases short, with 6 bases between. The length of the CDR3 is 12 residues. In germline, CDR1 is SEHNR, CDR2 FQNEAQ (reference sequence). Here the CDR3 reads CASSQQTGELFF. CDR3 bases: TGTGCCAGCAGCCAACAGACCGGGGAGCTGTTTTTT.

The V call is TRBV6-1, the J call TRBJ2-7; 8 bases match TRBD1. CDR1 is MNHNS, CDR2 SASEGT, per germline. V gave up 6 bases and J gave up 0 bases; unmatched junction bases: 4. The CDR3 is made up of 14 amino acids. The CDR3 region is CASSWTGISYEQYF. The CDR3 bases are TGTGCCAGCAGCTGGACAGGGATCTCCTACGAGCAGTACTTC.

The rearrangement uses TRBV28 and TRBJ1-3; the D gene is possibly TRBD1 (5 bases). The V gene's germline CDR1 is MDHEN and CDR2 SYDVKM. CDR3 size: 17 residues. V was pared by 3 bases and J by 4 bases, with 19 bases between. This CDR3 reads CASSFLRGLRGGNTIYF. CDR3 sequence (DNA): TGTGCCAGCAGTTTTCTAAGGGGCTTGCGAGGGGGAAACACCATATATTTT.

This chain connects TRBV2 to TRBJ1-5; possibly TRBD1 for D (6 bases). Germline CDR1 SNHLY, CDR2 FYNNEI. Deletions cut 6 bases from V and 4 bases from J, with 19 bases between. The CDR3 sequence is 16 residues long. The CDR3 reads CASRATGIGVNQPQHF. Written as DNA, the CDR3 is TGTGCCAGCAGAGCTACAGGGATAGGGGTTAATCAGCCCCAGCATTTT.

There are a few counts of this clone. The chain joins TRBV7-3 to TRBJ2-2, with 15 nucleotides matching TRBD2. The CDR3 is 16 amino acids. V was pared by 6 bases and J by 5 bases, with 4 bases of the junction left unmatched. Germline V gives CDR1 SGHTA, CDR2 FQGTGA. DNA of the CDR3: TGTGCCAGCAGTCGCGGACTAGCGGGAGGGACCGGGGAGCTGTTTTTT. Its protein product is CASSRGLAGGTGELFF.

Only one count was recorded for this clone. The chain couples TRBV6-5 to TRBJ2-7; TRBD1 matches 9 bases. V shed 7 bases, J shed 3 bases, and the junction held 7 bases outside the gene matches. Looked up from germline, CDR1 is MNHEY and CDR2 is SVGAGI. The CDR3 is 14 residues long. The CDR3 coding sequence is TGTGCCAGCAAACGAGGGACAGGGCTCTACGAGCAGTACTTC. Translating gives CASKRGTGLYEQYF.

The genes are TRBV7-2 and TRBJ1-3, with no clear D. The length of the CDR3 is 15 residues. From germline, CDR1 is SGHTA and CDR2 FQGNSA. Trimming cost V 2 bases and J 4 bases, with 12 bases left between them. CDR3 sequence reads: CASSLSSHKGNTIYF. In DNA, the CDR3 is TGTGCCAGCAGCTTATCTTCACACAAAGGAAACACCATATATTTT.

This chain connects TRBV5-1 to TRBJ1-1, with D perhaps matching TRBD1 (6 bases). The germline V gene has CDR1 SGHRS and CDR2 YFSETQ. The V and J ends lost 2 bases and 0 bases respectively, with 14 bases between them. The CDR3 is made up of 16 amino acids. The CDR3 reads CASSFSTGRMNTEAFF. CDR3 nucleotide sequence: TGCGCCAGCAGCTTTTCAACAGGGAGGATGAACACTGAAGCTTTCTTT.

The DNA of the CDR3 is TGTGCCAGCAGCGTAGTGGGGACCCCCCTAAATGAGCAGTTCTTC. Amino acid sequence: CASSVVGTPLNEQFF. This sequence joins TRBV9 and TRBJ2-1, with D tentatively TRBD1 or TRBD2 (5 bases each). There are 15 residues in the CDR3. Germline V gene lookup returns CDR1 SGDLS and CDR2 YYNGEE. V lost 0 bases, J lost 7 bases, and 14 bases lay in between.

The chain uses TRBV4-3 and TRBJ1-5; no definite D call. There are 15 residues in the CDR3. Germline V gives CDR1 LGHNA, CDR2 YSLEER. The ends were cut back, 0 bases at V and 6 bases at J, with 12 bases in the middle. CDR3 nucleotide sequence: TGCGCCAGCAGCCAAGATATAAGGATTCGTCAGCCCCAGCATTTT. Its protein product is CASSQDIRIRQPQHF.

The chain employs TRBV23-1 and TRBJ2-1; perhaps TRBD2 as D (6 bases). TRBV23-1 has ORF status, its function being uncertain. Deletions cut 3 bases from V and 6 bases from J, with 12 bases between. This CDR3 is 14 amino acids long. The CDR3 loop is CASSQSQGGNEQFF. The CDR3 coding sequence is TGCGCCAGCAGTCAGTCTCAGGGAGGCAATGAGCAGTTCTTC.

The chain uses TRBV29-1 and TRBJ2-7, with D perhaps matching TRBD2 (6 bases). Trimming took 5 bases from V and 0 from J, leaving 14 bases between them. The CDR3 totals 14 residues. CDR1 is SQVTM and CDR2 is ANQGSEA in the germline V gene. In DNA form, the CDR3 reads TGCAGCGTTTCGAGGGAGGAGAGCTCCTACGAGCAGTACTTC. Its translation: CSVSREESSYEQYF.

J is TRBJ2-7 and V is TRBV18; a possible D gene is TRBD1 (5 bases). Germline V CDR1 and CDR2: KGHSH, LQKENI. V gave up 3 bases and J gave up 3 bases, with 21 bases separating them. This CDR3 spans 17 amino acids. The CDR3 reads CASSPFLASQGNYEQYF. CDR3 sequence (DNA): TGTGCCAGCTCACCTTTTCTGGCGAGTCAGGGAAACTACGAGCAGTACTTC.

The CDR3 here is CASSVTGTSQETQYF. In DNA, the CDR3 is TGTGCCAGCAGTGTTACCGGGACATCCCAAGAGACCCAGTACTTC. The chain joins TRBV27 to TRBJ2-5, with a weak D call TRBD1 (6 bases). The CDR3 covers 15 residues. Germline loops: CDR1 MNHEY, CDR2 SMNVEV (reference sequence). V was shortened by 5 bases and J by 1 base, with 14 bases between the two germline ends.

The rearrangement links TRBV15 to TRBJ2-7; D is perhaps TRBD1 (5 bases). The CDR3 is 16 residues long. V lost 4 bases and J lost 4, with 20 bases in between. Per the germline V gene, CDR1 is LNHNV and CDR2 is YYDKDF (reference sequence). CDR3 DNA: TGTGCCACCAGCAAGAGAGACAGTCTCGGCCGGTACGAGCAGTACTTC. Translated, it gives CATSKRDSLGRYEQYF.

The chain has TRBV7-3 and TRBJ2-5; no definite D call. The CDR3 loop spans 13 amino acids. Per germline, CDR1 SGHTA and CDR2 FQGTGA. V lost 2 bases and J lost 4, with 8 bases in between. The CDR3 region has the DNA TGTGCCAGCAGCTTAGGAGTCCGAGAGACCCAGTACTTC. It specifies CASSLGVRETQYF.